This T cell receptor beta chain was captured by sequencing in a study of blood T cell repertoires in COVID-19. The method was immunoSEQ multiplex PCR; TCRdb's version includes in-frame clones alone and lacks a portion of them. Of about 120,000 clones listed, 80% to 90% are singletons. The CDR3 has 15 residues. Germline V lookup: CDR1 LNHDA, CDR2 SQIVND (reference sequence). The V segment lost 4 bases and the J segment 2 bases; nucleotides outside the gene matches: 0. This chain links TRBV19 with TRBJ2-1, with 12 bases that match TRBD2. This clonotype originated in a woman aged 50 to 60 with acute or convalescent COVID-19. Sequenced: peripheral blood. The CDR3 here is CASSRLAGAYNEQFF. In DNA form, the CDR3 reads TGTGCCAGTAGTAGACTAGCGGGGGCCTACAATGAGCAGTTCTTC.